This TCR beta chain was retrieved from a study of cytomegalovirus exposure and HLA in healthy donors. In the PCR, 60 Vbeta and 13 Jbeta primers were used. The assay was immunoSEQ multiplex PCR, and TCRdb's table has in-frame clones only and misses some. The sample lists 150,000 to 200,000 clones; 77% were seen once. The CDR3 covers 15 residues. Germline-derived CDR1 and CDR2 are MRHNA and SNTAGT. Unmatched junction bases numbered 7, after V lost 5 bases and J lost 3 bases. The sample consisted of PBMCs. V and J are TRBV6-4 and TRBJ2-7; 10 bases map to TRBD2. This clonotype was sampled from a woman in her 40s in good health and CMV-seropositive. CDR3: CASSNTGTSDYEQYF. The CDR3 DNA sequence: TGTGCCAGCAGTAATACCGGGACTAGCGACTACGAGCAGTACTTC.